This record covers a single T cell receptor (beta chain). This clone's antigen is unknown. Within one base of it there is no much larger clone, and no base qualities were kept. This record belongs to a study of blood T cell repertoires in COVID-19 (dated by TCRdb to about 2020). About the investigation overall: Samples from collaborators originated in the United States, Italy and Spain and spanned both the acute and convalescent phases of COVID-19. The material from the prospective study consisted of cDNA or gDNA derived from T cells, B-cell-depleted T cells, or PBMCs. Deeply sampled blood TCRbeta repertoires from subjects exposed to, actively infected with, or recovered from COVID-19 were included in the dataset. A freely available public database, intended as a resource for researchers studying the immune response to SARS-CoV-2, is where the repertoires were released. The samples were drawn from the first 160 participants of the ongoing ImmuneRACE study and from some 1,300 subjects provided by 6 global collaborators. Sample metadata almost always included a de-identified subject ID, COVID-19 status, age in years and sex. Where available, HLA class I and class II types were taken from metadata supplied by the sample provider and were not determined by assay-based typing.

The germline V gene yields SGHNT for CDR1 and YENEEA for CDR2. Measured from the cysteine to the phenylalanine, the CDR3 is 12 residues long. Just CDR3 DNA is preserved here, 36 bases in frame from base 1. A distance of 8 bases separates the germline ends of V and J, which lose 5 bases and 4 bases respectively. What the authors observed across the whole study: How much clinical and demographic metadata was included differed by source and by participant, and the metadata was provided uncurated.

One collaborating source in Seattle enrolled patients while the patients were actively infected and followed the patients over time throughout the course of disease. Each collaborating institution followed its own protocols to collect whole blood in K2EDTA tubes. For TCRbeta analysis, collaborators shipped samples in one of three forms: frozen whole blood, isolated PBMCs, or DNA extracted from either of those sample types. TCRbeta CDR3 regions were amplified from genomic DNA using the immunoSEQ Assay, a bias-controlled multiplex PCR. The study's own analysis went as follows. Within the assay, amplification of reference gene primers was used to estimate how many nucleated cells each sample contained. Sequence reads were collapsed and filtered to measure the absolute abundance of every unique TCRbeta CDR3 rearrangement. For each sample, productive Simpson clonality was calculated as the square root of Simpson's diversity index across productive rearrangements. Held by TCRdb, this immuneACCESS table contains in-frame sequences only and omits some clones. Under half of the omission traces to an unresolved V gene where checked; the cause of the rest is unknown. That table supplies the V and J calls and clone size; D and trimming were determined from the DNA. The sample data list 180,000 or so clones, and approximately 78% of these were observed just once. The ten biggest clones cover approximately 12% of the sample.

Recombination joined TRBV11-3 with TRBJ2-5; TRBD1 is a weak D gene call, 5 bases matching. The clonotype comes from a woman older than 75 with COVID-19, enrolled during active disease. Sequenced input: peripheral blood. The sequence in DNA is TGTGCCAGCAGCATTAGGGGAGAGACCCAGTACTTC. It translates to CASSIRGETQYF.